The 9 T cell receptor beta chains below were found in one sample sequenced in a study of T cell responses to AZD1222 COVID-19 vaccine. The protocol was immunoSEQ multiplex PCR, while the TCRdb copy is restricted to in-frame clones and leaves out a portion. Among under 140,000 clones listed, over 75% were seen once. The sequences come from peripheral blood, collected on day 0 of AZD1222 vaccination. The source of these receptors is an adult in good health.

The genes are TRBV20-1 and TRBJ2-7; D not certain. The CDR3 has 11 amino acids. From germline, CDR1 is DFQATT and CDR2 SNEGSKA (reference sequence). Trimming removed 0 bases at V and 6 bases at J, with 6 bases between. The CDR3 bases are TGCAGTGCTAGAGATCAGAGCGAGCAGTACTTC. Protein sequence: CSARDQSEQYF.

CDR3 DNA sequence: TGTGCCAGCAGTGAAGGGATAAACACAGATACGCAGTATTTT. Translated, it gives CASSEGINTDTQYF. This chain links TRBV6-1 with TRBJ2-3; D remains ambiguous. The V end was cut by 1 base, the J end by 2 bases, with 7 bases between. This CDR3 has 14 residues. The V gene's germline CDR1 is MNHNS and CDR2 SASEGT.

The gene calls are TRBV9 and TRBJ2-3; 14 bases match TRBD2. In germline, CDR1 is SGDLS, CDR2 YYNGEE. With 4 bases clipped from V and 5 bases from J, the junction kept 15 bases outside the gene matches. The CDR3 loop spans 19 amino acids. The CDR3 is CASSPRAQPGLAGVDTQYF. The DNA for the CDR3 is TGTGCCAGCAGCCCGAGGGCACAGCCGGGACTAGCGGGAGTAGATACGCAGTATTTT.

This chain links TRBV5-3 with TRBJ2-7, with unresolved D. TRBV5-3 carries the ORF label, with uncertain function. The V and J ends lost 1 base and 2 bases respectively, with 13 bases between them. The CDR3 sequence is 15 residues long. This CDR3 is CARSLPVEAPYEQYF. The CDR3 region has the DNA TGTGCCAGAAGCTTGCCTGTTGAGGCCCCCTACGAGCAGTACTTC.

The chain employs TRBV5-1 and TRBJ1-2; 7 bases match TRBD1. The CDR3 sequence is 14 residues long. Trimming at V came to 0 bases and at J to 3 bases, leaving 2 bases not matched to a gene. Germline lookup yields CDR1 SGHRS and CDR2 YFSETQ. The CDR3 DNA is TGCGCCAGCAGCTTGGCCGGACAGGACTATGGCTACACCTTC. Its translation is CASSLAGQDYGYTF.

This clone has more than one count but fewer than ten. This chain connects TRBV15 to TRBJ1-1; a weak D match, TRBD1 (6 bases). CDR3 length equals 15 residues. Germline CDR1 LNHNV, CDR2 YYDKDF (reference sequence). Trimming took 5 bases from V and 6 from J, leaving 19 bases between them. The CDR3 DNA reads as TGTGCCACCAGCTCGCACTTACAGGGACTCCCTGAAGCTTTCTTT. Translating gives CATSSHLQGLPEAFF.

This chain links TRBV30 with TRBJ1-2, with 7 bases matching TRBD1. Germline V lookup: CDR1 GTSNPN, CDR2 SVGIG (reference sequence). The CDR3 runs 12 residues. V trimming: 4 bases; J trimming: 4 bases; junction bases outside the gene matches: 3. The CDR3, as DNA: TGTGCCTGGACTAACAGGGGCTATGGCTACACCTTC. Encoded protein: CAWTNRGYGYTF.

This clone was seen a handful of times. The rearrangement uses TRBV3-1 (or the pseudogene TRBV3-2) and TRBJ2-7; tentatively, D is TRBD1 (5 bases). The CDR3 loop spans 14 amino acids. In germline, CDR1 is LGHDT, CDR2 YNNKEL (reference sequence). Between the trimmed V and J ends, which lost 2 bases and 2 bases, there was a span of 10 bases. The CDR3 DNA reads as TGTGCCAGCAGCCAACGACAGTCTACCTACGAGCAGTACTTC. It encodes CASSQRQSTYEQYF.

The chain recombines TRBV19 with TRBJ1-5, with 8 nucleotides matching TRBD1. V lost 4 bases, J lost 2 bases, and 4 bases stayed unmatched. The CDR3 covers 15 residues. Germline V gene lookup returns CDR1 LNHDA and CDR2 SQIVND (reference sequence). CDR3 region: CASSTTGVGNQPQHF. Written as DNA, the CDR3 is TGTGCCAGTAGTACGACAGGGGTCGGCAATCAGCCCCAGCATTTT.